The rows below give T cell receptor beta chains drawn from one sample of a study of cytomegalovirus exposure and HLA in healthy donors. The data were produced by immunoSEQ multiplex PCR, yet TCRdb's version contains in-frame clones alone and is incomplete. The sample consists of roughly 170,000 clones, roughly 80% of them appearing once. The sequencing sample was made of PBMCs. These receptor sequences come from a man younger than 40 in good health and CMV-seronegative. CDR3s include the opening cysteine and the closing phenylalanine or tryptophan. Each record gives: clone size, V gene, J gene, D gene, CDR3 protein, CDR3 DNA. A D gene is named only where the DNA matches it firmly. Not every row has a clone size; where given, it reads once, few, many or a size class.

clone size: .; V gene: TRBV29-1; J gene: TRBJ1-1; D gene: .; CDR3 protein: CSVPRQEAEAFF; CDR3 DNA: TGCAGCGTTCCACGGCAGGAAGCTGAAGCTTTCTTT
clone size: .; V gene: TRBV10-3; J gene: TRBJ1-1; D gene: TRBD1; CDR3 protein: CAISESGTVIEAFF; CDR3 DNA: TGTGCCATCAGTGAGTCCGGGACAGTTATAGAAGCTTTCTTT
clone size: .; V gene: TRBV5-4; J gene: TRBJ2-5; D gene: TRBD2; CDR3 protein: CASSRPGGKETQYF; CDR3 DNA: TGTGCCAGCAGCCGGCCGGGGGGGAAAGAGACCCAGTACTTC
clone size: few; V gene: TRBV18; J gene: TRBJ2-3; D gene: .; CDR3 protein: CASSRGPVSTGPTDTQYF; CDR3 DNA: TGTGCCAGCTCACGAGGGCCCGTCTCAACAGGGCCGACAGATACGCAGTATTTT
clone size: .; V gene: TRBV18; J gene: TRBJ1-1; D gene: .; CDR3 protein: CASSGGHVNTEAFF; CDR3 DNA: TGTGCCAGCTCGGGGGGGCATGTGAACACTGAAGCTTTCTTT
clone size: .; V gene: TRBV5-4; J gene: TRBJ2-3; D gene: .; CDR3 protein: CASSLGGLPPFDTQYF; CDR3 DNA: TGTGCCAGCAGCTTGGGGGGGCTCCCACCGTTTGATACGCAGTATTTT
clone size: .; V gene: TRBV9; J gene: TRBJ2-3; D gene: TRBD2; CDR3 protein: CASSPQLSGGATDTQYF; CDR3 DNA: TGTGCCAGCAGCCCCCAGCTCAGCGGGGGGGCCACAGATACGCAGTATTTT
clone size: .; V gene: TRBV9; J gene: TRBJ2-1; D gene: TRBD2; CDR3 protein: CASSVSSGVSLGEQFF; CDR3 DNA: TGTGCCAGCAGCGTGTCTAGCGGGGTCTCCCTAGGGGAGCAGTTCTTC
clone size: .; V gene: TRBV28; J gene: TRBJ1-2; D gene: .; CDR3 protein: CASSLGGDTRRDYTF; CDR3 DNA: TGTGCCAGCAGTTTAGGGGGGGATACTAGGCGCGACTACACCTTC
clone size: .; V gene: TRBV19; J gene: TRBJ1-1; D gene: .; CDR3 protein: CASSKTHTPHTEAFF; CDR3 DNA: TGTGCCAGTAGTAAGACTCATACCCCCCACACTGAAGCTTTCTTT
clone size: .; V gene: TRBV5-4; J gene: TRBJ2-7; D gene: TRBD1; CDR3 protein: CASSAGTGGAYEQYF; CDR3 DNA: TGTGCCAGCAGCGCCGGGACAGGGGGTGCCTACGAGCAGTACTTC
clone size: .; V gene: TRBV18; J gene: TRBJ2-3; D gene: .; CDR3 protein: CASSPKETDTQYF; CDR3 DNA: TGTGCCAGCTCGCCGAAGGAGACAGATACGCAGTATTTT
clone size: .; V gene: TRBV27; J gene: TRBJ2-5; D gene: TRBD2; CDR3 protein: CASSLYGRAERRQETQYF; CDR3 DNA: TGTGCCAGCAGTTTATACGGGAGGGCCGAGCGAAGGCAAGAGACCCAGTACTTC
clone size: .; V gene: TRBV29-1; J gene: TRBJ2-7; D gene: TRBD2; CDR3 protein: CSVDRTSGTSGEQYF; CDR3 DNA: TGCAGCGTTGATAGAACTAGCGGGACCTCCGGGGAGCAGTACTTC
clone size: .; V gene: TRBV30; J gene: TRBJ2-5; D gene: .; CDR3 protein: CAWSVGAGQETQYF; CDR3 DNA: TGTGCCTGGAGTGTGGGGGCGGGCCAAGAGACCCAGTACTTC
clone size: .; V gene: TRBV29-1; J gene: TRBJ2-5; D gene: TRBD2; CDR3 protein: CSVATSGGGETQYF; CDR3 DNA: TGCAGCGTTGCAACTAGCGGGGGCGGGGAGACCCAGTACTTC
clone size: .; V gene: TRBV4-2; J gene: TRBJ2-3; D gene: TRBD2; CDR3 protein: CASSQEFGGALGDTQYF; CDR3 DNA: TGTGCCAGCAGCCAAGAATTCGGGGGGGCCTTAGGAGATACGCAGTATTTT
clone size: .; V gene: TRBV14; J gene: TRBJ1-1; D gene: .; CDR3 protein: CASAGQMNTEAFF; CDR3 DNA: TGTGCCAGCGCAGGACAGATGAACACTGAAGCTTTCTTT
clone size: .; V gene: TRBV7-3; J gene: TRBJ2-3; D gene: TRBD2; CDR3 protein: CASSLTRPKVAGRTDTQYF; CDR3 DNA: TGTGCCAGCAGCTTAACTCGCCCCAAGGTAGCGGGACGTACAGATACGCAGTATTTT
clone size: .; V gene: TRBV6-9; J gene: TRBJ1-4; D gene: .; CDR3 protein: CANPLSGGIVLCEKLFF; CDR3 DNA: TGTGCCAACCCCCTTTCCGGGGGTATCGTTTTGTGCGAAAAACTGTTTTTT
clone size: .; V gene: TRBV28; J gene: TRBJ1-5; D gene: .; CDR3 protein: CASSPHQGIVGQPQHF; CDR3 DNA: TGTGCCAGCAGTCCCCATCAGGGAATTGTGGGTCAGCCCCAGCATTTT
clone size: .; V gene: TRBV5-1; J gene: TRBJ1-1; D gene: TRBD1; CDR3 protein: CASSLGTGLGAEAFF; CDR3 DNA: TGCGCCAGCAGCTTGGGGACAGGGTTAGGTGCTGAAGCTTTCTTT
clone size: .; V gene: TRBV7-3; J gene: TRBJ2-7; D gene: TRBD2; CDR3 protein: CASSLAGGSSYEQYF; CDR3 DNA: TGTGCCAGCAGCCTAGCGGGGGGAAGCTCCTACGAGCAGTACTTC
clone size: .; V gene: TRBV11-2; J gene: TRBJ2-2; D gene: .; CDR3 protein: CASSRQGTGELFF; CDR3 DNA: TGTGCCAGCAGCAGACAAGGAACCGGGGAGCTGTTTTTT
clone size: .; V gene: TRBV11-3; J gene: TRBJ2-1; D gene: .; CDR3 protein: CASSLGLTDSYNEQFF; CDR3 DNA: TGTGCCAGCAGCTTAGGTTTAACTGACAGCTACAATGAGCAGTTCTTC
clone size: .; V gene: TRBV6-5; J gene: TRBJ2-7; D gene: TRBD2; CDR3 protein: CASSHQGGLYEQYF; CDR3 DNA: TGTGCCAGCAGTCACCAGGGAGGGCTCTACGAGCAGTACTTC
clone size: few; V gene: TRBV4-1; J gene: TRBJ2-1; D gene: .; CDR3 protein: CASSQWLAGQVEQFF; CDR3 DNA: TGCGCCAGCAGCCAATGGCTAGCGGGACAGGTTGAGCAGTTCTTC
clone size: .; V gene: TRBV19; J gene: TRBJ2-1; D gene: TRBD2; CDR3 protein: CASSLLSGRNNEQFF; CDR3 DNA: TGTGCCAGTAGTCTACTTAGCGGGAGGAACAATGAGCAGTTCTTC